These 8 T cell receptor beta chains share one sample of origin, sequenced in a study of blood T cells in healthy people across ages. For the second PCR, which ran for about 6 to 12 cycles, a sample-barcoded 5' primer and a J-beta primer mix were used. TCRdb reprocessed the 5' RACE reads with MiXCR, giving one entry per CDR3 protein. This table holds more than 900,000 distinct CDR3 sequences, roughly a quarter found once. This sample was shared with a second study, whose subject was T cells of mothers and their children.

The sequenced sample was blood. All receptors come from a girl aged 2 to 10 in good health.

V is TRBV20-1 and J is TRBJ2-1; a possible D gene is TRBD2 (7 bases). CDR1 and CDR2 (germline): DFQATT, SNEGSKA (reference sequence). V was clipped by 6 bases and J by 2 bases, with 14 bases between them. CDR3 length: 14 residues. CDR3 sequence reads: CSAPEGGTYNEQFF. CDR3 nucleotides: TGCAGTGCCCCCGAGGGGGGGACCTACAATGAGCAGTTCTTC.

In DNA form, the CDR3 reads TGTGCCAGCAGCTTAAATGCGGGACAGGGTAATTCACCCCTCCACTTT. Amino acid sequence: CASSLNAGQGNSPLHF. The chain uses TRBV7-2 and TRBJ1-6; TRBD1 matches at 9 bases. The CDR3 length is 16 residues. V shed 2 bases, J shed 6 bases, and the junction held 5 bases outside the gene matches. Germline V lookup: CDR1 SGHTA, CDR2 FQGNSA.

About this clonotype: At one of its ends the junction is not consistent with the germline gene, which may arise from a read error. The chain joins TRBV9 to TRBJ2-5, with D unclear. The CDR3 is made up of 13 amino acids. CDR1 is SGDLS, CDR2 YYNGEE, per germline. The CDR3 region has the DNA TGTGCCAGCAGCATTAGTCCGGGCCACAGCTTTGTCTTC. Amino acids: CASSISPGHSFVF.

This chain joins TRBV29-1 and TRBJ2-7; TRBD2 aligns across 8 bases. Per the germline V gene, CDR1 is SQVTM and CDR2 is ANQGSEA. V trimming: 4 bases; J trimming: 1 base; junction bases outside the gene matches: 6. This CDR3 is 14 amino acids long. The CDR3 region is CSVVSGLASYEQYF. DNA for the CDR3: TGCAGCGTTGTATCCGGACTAGCTTCCTACGAGCAGTACTTC.

The genes are TRBV7-6 and TRBJ2-5, with TRBD1 identical over 10 bases. The end of the DNA fits TRBJ2-1 better, so the J call may be wrong. This CDR3 contains 16 residues. Germline lookup yields CDR1 SGHVS and CDR2 FNYEAQ. The DNA for the CDR3 is TGTGCCAGCAGCTTAACCACCGGGGACAGGGGTGTTGAGCAGTTCTTC. Its translation: CASSLTTGDRGVEQFF.

This clonotype was seen a few times. The J gene is TRBJ1-2, the V gene TRBV2; TRBD1 agrees at 7 bases. CDR3 length: 13 residues. V shed 7 bases and J 7 bases; nucleotides not matched to a gene: 9. Germline V lookup: CDR1 SNHLY, CDR2 FYNNEI. The CDR3 nucleotides are TGTGCCAGCACCCAAACAGGGGTGGGTGGCTACACCTTC. This sequence encodes CASTQTGVGGYTF.

Only a few counts were recorded for this clonotype. V usage is TRBV6-5 and J usage is TRBJ1-4, with 7 bases identical to TRBD1. CDR1 and CDR2 from the germline V gene are MNHEY and SVGAGI. There are 15 residues in the CDR3. J gave up 1 base and V 6 bases, and 5 bases lay outside the gene matches. CDR3 amino acids: CASRQGVETNEKLFF. The CDR3 DNA reads as TGTGCCAGCAGGCAGGGGGTAGAAACTAATGAAAAACTGTTTTTT.

The V call is TRBV12-3 or TRBV12-4, the J call TRBJ2-5, with a tentative D call TRBD2 (6 bases). This CDR3 comprises 15 residues. The V end lost 5 bases, the J end lost 4 bases, and 17 bases lay between the germline ends. The CDR3 loop is CASSPPGGGGETQYF. CDR3 DNA sequence: TGTGCCAGCAGTCCGCCCGGGGGTGGAGGAGAGACCCAGTACTTC.